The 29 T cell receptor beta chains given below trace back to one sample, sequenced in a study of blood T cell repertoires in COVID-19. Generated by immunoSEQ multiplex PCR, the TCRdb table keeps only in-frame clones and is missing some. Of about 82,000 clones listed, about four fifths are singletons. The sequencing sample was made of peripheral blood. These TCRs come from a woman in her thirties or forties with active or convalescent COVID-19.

The CDR3 DNA follows: TGTGCCAGCAGCTTACCTCCCGCGAACACCGGGGAGCTGTTTTTT. It translates to CASSLPPANTGELFF. J is TRBJ2-2 and V is TRBV7-2; D call uncertain. The CDR3 loop spans 15 amino acids. V lost 2 bases, J lost 0 bases, and 7 bases lay in between. The V gene's germline CDR1 is SGHTA and CDR2 FQGNSA.

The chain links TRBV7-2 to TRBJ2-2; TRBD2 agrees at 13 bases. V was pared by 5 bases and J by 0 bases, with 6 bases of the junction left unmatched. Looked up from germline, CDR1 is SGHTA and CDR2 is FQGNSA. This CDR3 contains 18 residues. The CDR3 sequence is CASSPRTSGSANTGELFF. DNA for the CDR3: TGTGCCAGCAGCCCCCGGACTAGCGGGAGTGCGAACACCGGGGAGCTGTTTTTT.

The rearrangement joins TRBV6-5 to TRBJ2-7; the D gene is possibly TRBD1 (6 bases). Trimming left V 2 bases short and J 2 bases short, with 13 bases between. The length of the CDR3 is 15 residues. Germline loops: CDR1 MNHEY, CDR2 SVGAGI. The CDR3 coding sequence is TGTGCCAGCAGTTACGGTGGCACAGGGACCTACGAGCAGTACTTC. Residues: CASSYGGTGTYEQYF.

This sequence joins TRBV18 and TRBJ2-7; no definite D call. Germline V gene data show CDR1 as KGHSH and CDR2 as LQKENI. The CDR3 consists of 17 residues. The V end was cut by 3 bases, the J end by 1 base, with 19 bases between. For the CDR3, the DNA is TGTGCCAGCTCACCCAACTCACTGGGCCAATCGTCCTACGAGCAGTACTTC. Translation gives CASSPNSLGQSSYEQYF.

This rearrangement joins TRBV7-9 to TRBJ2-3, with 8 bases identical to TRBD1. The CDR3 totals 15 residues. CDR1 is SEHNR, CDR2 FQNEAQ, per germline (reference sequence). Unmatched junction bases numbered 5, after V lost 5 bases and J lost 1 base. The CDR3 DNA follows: TGTGCCAGCAGCCGAGACAGGGGTGGCACAGATACGCAGTATTTT. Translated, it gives CASSRDRGGTDTQYF.

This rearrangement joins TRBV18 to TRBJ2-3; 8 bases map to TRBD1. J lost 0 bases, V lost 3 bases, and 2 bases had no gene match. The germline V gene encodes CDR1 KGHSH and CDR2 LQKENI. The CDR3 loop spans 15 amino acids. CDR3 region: CASSPQGASTDTQYF. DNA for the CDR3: TGTGCCAGCTCACCTCAGGGGGCTAGCACAGATACGCAGTATTTT.

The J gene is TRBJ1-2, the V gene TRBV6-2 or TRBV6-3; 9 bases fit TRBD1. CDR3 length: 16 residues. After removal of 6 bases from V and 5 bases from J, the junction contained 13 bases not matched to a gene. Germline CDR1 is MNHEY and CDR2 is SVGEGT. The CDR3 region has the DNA TGTGCCAGCAGCACCCGACAGGGGGGATTGACTTATGGCTACACCTTC. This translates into CASSTRQGGLTYGYTF.

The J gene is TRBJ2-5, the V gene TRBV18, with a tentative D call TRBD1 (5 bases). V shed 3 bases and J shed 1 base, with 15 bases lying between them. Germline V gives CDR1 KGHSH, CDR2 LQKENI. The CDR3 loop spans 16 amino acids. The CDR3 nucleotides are TGTGCCAGCTCACCCTGGCGCAGGGCCGGCCAAGAGACCCAGTACTTC. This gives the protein CASSPWRRAGQETQYF.

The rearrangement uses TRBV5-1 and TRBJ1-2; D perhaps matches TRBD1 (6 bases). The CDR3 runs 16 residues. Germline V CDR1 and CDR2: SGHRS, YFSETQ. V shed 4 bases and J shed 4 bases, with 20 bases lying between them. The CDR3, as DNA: TGCGCCAGCAGCATATTTCCGGGACAAGGGGGCTATGGCTACACCTTC. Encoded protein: CASSIFPGQGGYGYTF.

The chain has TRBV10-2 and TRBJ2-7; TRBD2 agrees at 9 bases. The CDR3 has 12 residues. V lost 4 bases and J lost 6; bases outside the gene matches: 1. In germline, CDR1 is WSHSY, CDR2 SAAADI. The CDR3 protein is CASSVLAGEQYF. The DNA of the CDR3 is TGCGCCAGCAGTGTACTAGCGGGCGAGCAGTACTTC.

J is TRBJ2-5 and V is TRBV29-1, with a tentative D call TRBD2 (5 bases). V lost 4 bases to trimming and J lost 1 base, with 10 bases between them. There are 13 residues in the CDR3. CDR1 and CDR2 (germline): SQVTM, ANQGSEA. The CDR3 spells CSVASGSQETQYF. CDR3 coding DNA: TGCAGCGTTGCTTCGGGAAGCCAAGAGACCCAGTACTTC.

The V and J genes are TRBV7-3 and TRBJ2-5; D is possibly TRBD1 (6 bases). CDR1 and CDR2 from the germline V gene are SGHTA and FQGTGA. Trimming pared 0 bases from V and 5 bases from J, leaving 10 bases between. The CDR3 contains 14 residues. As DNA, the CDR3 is TGTGCCAGCAGCTTAACGGGTCAGGGGGAGACCCAGTACTTC. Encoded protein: CASSLTGQGETQYF.

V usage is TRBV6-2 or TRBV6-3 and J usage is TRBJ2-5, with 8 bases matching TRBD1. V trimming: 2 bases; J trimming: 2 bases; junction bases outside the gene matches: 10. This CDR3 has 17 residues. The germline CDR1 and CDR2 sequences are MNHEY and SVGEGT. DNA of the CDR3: TGTGCCAGCAGTTACGGGCCCGGGACAGGAAAACAAGAGACCCAGTACTTC. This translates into CASSYGPGTGKQETQYF.

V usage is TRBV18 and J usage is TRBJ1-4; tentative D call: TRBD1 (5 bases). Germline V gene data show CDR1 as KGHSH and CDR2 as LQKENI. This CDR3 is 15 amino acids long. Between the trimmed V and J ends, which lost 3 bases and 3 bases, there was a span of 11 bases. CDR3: CASSPYDSSNEKLFF. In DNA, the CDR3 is TGTGCCAGCTCACCTTATGACAGCTCTAATGAAAAACTGTTTTTT.

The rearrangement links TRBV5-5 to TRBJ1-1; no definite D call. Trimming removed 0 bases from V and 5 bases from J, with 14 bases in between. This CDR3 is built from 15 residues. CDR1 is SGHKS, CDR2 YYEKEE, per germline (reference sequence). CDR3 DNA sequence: TGTGCCAGCAGCTTGGCGAGTCTACCGGGTACTGAAGCTTTCTTT. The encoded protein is CASSLASLPGTEAFF.

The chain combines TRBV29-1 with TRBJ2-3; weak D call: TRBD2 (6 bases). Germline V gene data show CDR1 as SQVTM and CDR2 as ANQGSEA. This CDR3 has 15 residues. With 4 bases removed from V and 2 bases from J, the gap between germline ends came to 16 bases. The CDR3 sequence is CSVVEGSTPTDTQYF. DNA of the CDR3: TGCAGCGTTGTGGAGGGATCGACTCCCACAGATACGCAGTATTTT.

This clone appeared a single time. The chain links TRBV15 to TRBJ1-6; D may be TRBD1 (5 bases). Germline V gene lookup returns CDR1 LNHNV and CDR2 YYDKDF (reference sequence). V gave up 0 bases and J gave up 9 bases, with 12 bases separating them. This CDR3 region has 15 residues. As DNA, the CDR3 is TGTGCCACCAGCAGAGACAGGGCTCCTTCTTCACCCCTCCACTTT. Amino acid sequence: CATSRDRAPSSPLHF.

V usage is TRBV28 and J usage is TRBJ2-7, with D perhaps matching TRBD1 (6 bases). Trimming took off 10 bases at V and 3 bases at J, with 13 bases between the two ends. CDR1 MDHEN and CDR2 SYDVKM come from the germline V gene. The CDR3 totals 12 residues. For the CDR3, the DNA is TGTGCCACCCGGGACAAGTACTACGAGCAGTACTTC. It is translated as CATRDKYYEQYF.

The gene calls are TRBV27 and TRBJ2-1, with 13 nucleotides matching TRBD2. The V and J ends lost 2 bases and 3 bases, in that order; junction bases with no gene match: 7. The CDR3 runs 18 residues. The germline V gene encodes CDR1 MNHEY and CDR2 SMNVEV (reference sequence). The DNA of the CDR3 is TGTGCCAGCAGTTTAAAGCCACTAGCGGGGGGGTTCTACAATGAGCAGTTCTTC. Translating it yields CASSLKPLAGGFYNEQFF.

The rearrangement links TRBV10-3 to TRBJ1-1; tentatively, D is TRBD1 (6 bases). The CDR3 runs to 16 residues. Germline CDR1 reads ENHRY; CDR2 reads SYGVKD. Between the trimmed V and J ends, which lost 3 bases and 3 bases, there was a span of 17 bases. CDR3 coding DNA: TGTGCCATCAGTGAAAAAGTGGACAGACATTACACTGAAGCTTTCTTT. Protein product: CAISEKVDRHYTEAFF.

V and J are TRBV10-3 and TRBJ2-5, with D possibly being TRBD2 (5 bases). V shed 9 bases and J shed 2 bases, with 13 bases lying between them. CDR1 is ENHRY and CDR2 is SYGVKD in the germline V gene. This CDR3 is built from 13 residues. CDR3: CAMGRGLQETQYF. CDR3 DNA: TGTGCCATGGGGAGAGGGCTTCAAGAGACCCAGTACTTC.

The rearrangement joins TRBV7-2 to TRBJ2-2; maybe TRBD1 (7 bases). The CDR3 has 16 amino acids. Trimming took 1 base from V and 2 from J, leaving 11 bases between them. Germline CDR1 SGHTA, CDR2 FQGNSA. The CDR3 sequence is CASSLEGGGNTGELFF. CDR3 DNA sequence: TGTGCCAGCAGCTTAGAAGGAGGGGGCAACACCGGGGAGCTGTTTTTT. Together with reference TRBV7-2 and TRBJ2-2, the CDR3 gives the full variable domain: GAGVSQSPSNKVTEKGKDVELRCDPISGHTALYWYRQSLGQGLEFLIYFQGNSAPDKSGLPSDRFSAERTGGSVSTLTIQRTQQEDSAVYLCASSLEGGGNTGELFFGEGSRLTVL.

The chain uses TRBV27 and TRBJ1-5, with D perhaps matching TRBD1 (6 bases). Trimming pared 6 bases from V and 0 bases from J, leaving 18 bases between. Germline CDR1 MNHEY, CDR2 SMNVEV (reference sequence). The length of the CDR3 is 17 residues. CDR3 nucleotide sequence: TGTGCCAGCAGATCCTCAGGACAGATCTATAGCAATCAGCCCCAGCATTTT. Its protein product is CASRSSGQIYSNQPQHF.

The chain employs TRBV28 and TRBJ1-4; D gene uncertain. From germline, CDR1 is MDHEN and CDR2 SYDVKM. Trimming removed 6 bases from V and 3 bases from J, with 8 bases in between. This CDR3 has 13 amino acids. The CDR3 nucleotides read TGTGCCAGCAGCAGGTTAGCTAATGAAAAACTGTTTTTT. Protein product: CASSRLANEKLFF.

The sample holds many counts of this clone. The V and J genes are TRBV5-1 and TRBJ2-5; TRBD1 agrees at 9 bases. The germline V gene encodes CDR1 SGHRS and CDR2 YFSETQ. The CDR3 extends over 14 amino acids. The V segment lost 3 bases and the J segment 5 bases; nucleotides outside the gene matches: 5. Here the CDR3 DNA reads TGCGCCAGCAGCTCACAGGGGGCTCTCGAGACCCAGTACTTC. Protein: CASSSQGALETQYF. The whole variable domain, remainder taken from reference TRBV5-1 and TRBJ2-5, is KAGVTQTPRYLIKTRGQQVTLSCSPISGHRSVSWYQQTPGQGLQFLFEYFSETQRNKGNFPGRFSGRQFSNSRSEMNVSTLELGDSALYLCASSSQGALETQYFGPGTRLLVL.

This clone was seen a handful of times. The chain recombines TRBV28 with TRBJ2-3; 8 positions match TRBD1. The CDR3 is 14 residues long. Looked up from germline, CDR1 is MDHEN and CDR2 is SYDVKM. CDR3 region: CAGRTGHGTDTQYF. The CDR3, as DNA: TGTGCTGGTCGGACAGGGCATGGCACAGATACGCAGTATTTT.

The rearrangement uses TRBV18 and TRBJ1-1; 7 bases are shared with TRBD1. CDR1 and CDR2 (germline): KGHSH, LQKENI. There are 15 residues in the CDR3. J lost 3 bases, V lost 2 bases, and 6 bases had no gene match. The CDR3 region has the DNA TGTGCCAGCTCACCAACGACAGGGTTGGACACTGAAGCTTTCTTT. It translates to CASSPTTGLDTEAFF.

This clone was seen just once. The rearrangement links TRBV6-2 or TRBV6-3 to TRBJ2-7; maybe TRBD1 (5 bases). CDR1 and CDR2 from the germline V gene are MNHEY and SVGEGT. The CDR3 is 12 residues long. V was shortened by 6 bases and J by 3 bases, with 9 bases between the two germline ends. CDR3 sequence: CASSQGVYEQYF. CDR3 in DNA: TGTGCCAGCAGCCAAGGGGTCTACGAGCAGTACTTC.

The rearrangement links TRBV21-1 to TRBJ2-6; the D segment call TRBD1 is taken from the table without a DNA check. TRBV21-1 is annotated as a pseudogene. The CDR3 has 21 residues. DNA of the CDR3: TGTGCCAGCAGCAAAAGGGGGTTTAGTACAGGGGCGAACTACGGGGCCAACGTCCTGACTTTC. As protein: CASSKRGFSTGANYGANVLTF.